This entry features one TCR beta chain sequence. Its cognate antigen has yet to be identified. No quality values exist for individual bases; no much larger clone is one base distant. Inclusive of the bounding cysteine and phenylalanine, the CDR3 is 16 residues long. Only the CDR3 DNA is retained, 48 bases long and in frame from the first base. V and J lose 6 bases and 4 bases, and a span of 21 bases separates them. The CDR1 and CDR2 encoded by the germline V gene (reference sequence) are LNHDA and SQIVND. The data derive from a study of T cell responses to AZD1222 COVID-19 vaccine listed by TCRdb under 2021. In terms of the full investigation: Because spike-specific TCR depth and breadth did not differ between the two schedules, AZD1222 recipients who got a second dose at roughly 4 weeks were pooled with those who got a second dose at roughly 12 weeks. Trial participants were enrolled into age subgroups of 18-55, 56-69 and 70-plus years, which contained about 150, 28 and 57 TCR-sequenced participants, respectively. TCR sequencing covered 233 trial participants: approximately 200 given two doses of AZD1222 and approximately 26 given two doses of MenACWY control vaccine. What the research found in general, with its limitations: Participants were mostly white British, with more females than males. The authors suggested clonal diversity may have been underestimated. Because no samples from the day 14 peak response were available, repertoires could be characterized only after the peak T cell response. Epitopes outside the regions mutated in the B.1.351 and B.1.1.7 variants were reportedly recognized by nearly half of the unique spike-specific TCRs. The whole spike protein was spanned by vaccine-associated CD4 TCRs, and dominant responses were seen in regions 160-218 and 743-854. Conclusions about previously exposed vaccinees were limited because only 5 or 6 AZD1222 recipients were SARS-CoV-2 seropositive at baseline. In the small 56-69-year group, the increase in depth fell short of significance, most likely because of low power. Spike-specific TCR breadth and depth rose significantly after two AZD1222 doses compared with day 0 and with MenACWY recipients.

According to the study, the label for this sample's time point signals: baseline before first vaccination. Vaccinee samples came from UK trials COV001 and COV002, including a single-blind randomized controlled phase 2/3 trial of AZD1222 (ChAdOx1 nCoV-19) in healthy adults. Trial participant PBMC samples were collected at day 0 and day 28 after the second dose for TCRbeta chain sequencing. The CDR3 regions of human TCRbeta chains were analyzed by immunosequencing. The source study handled its data this way. TCRs in the repertoires were compared against a reference library of SARS-CoV-2-specific TCRs that had been generated with the MIRA antigen-specificity platform. Breadth was defined as the fraction of unique TCRs that were SARS-CoV-2-associated, and depth was defined as the fraction of total T cells that were SARS-CoV-2-associated. Using the MIRA data, each spike-specific TCR was assigned both to the spike region to which the TCR was reactive and to a CD4 or CD8 class. Log10-transformed breadth and depth values were compared by one-way ANOVA with Sidak's multiple comparisons tests. TCRdb holds this immuneACCESS table with in-frame rearrangements only. Some clones are missing; in checked studies, unresolved V genes explain under half, and the rest has no known cause. D and trimming come from the DNA, and the V and J calls and clone size come from that table. This sample gives tens of thousands of clones in total; 85% to 90% of them show up just once. The ten largest clones capture around 5% of the sample.

The sequence is built from TRBV19 and TRBJ2-5; perhaps TRBD2 is the D gene, with 7 bases matching. Specimen: peripheral blood, collected on day 0 of AZD1222 vaccination. This TCR was sampled from an adult in good health. CDR3 region: CASSLRRGGERETQYF. The bases read TGTGCCAGTAGCCTCCGTAGGGGGGGGGAGCGAGAGACCCAGTACTTC.